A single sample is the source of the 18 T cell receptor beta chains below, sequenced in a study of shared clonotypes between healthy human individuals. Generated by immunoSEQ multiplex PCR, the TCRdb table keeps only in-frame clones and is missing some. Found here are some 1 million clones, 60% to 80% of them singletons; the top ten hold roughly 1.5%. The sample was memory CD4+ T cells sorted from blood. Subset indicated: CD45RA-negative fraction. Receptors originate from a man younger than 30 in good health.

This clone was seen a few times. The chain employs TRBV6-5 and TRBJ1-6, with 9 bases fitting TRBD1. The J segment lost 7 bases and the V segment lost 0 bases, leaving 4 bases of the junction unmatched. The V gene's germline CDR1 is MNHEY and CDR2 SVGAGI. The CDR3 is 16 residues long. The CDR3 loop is CASSYSRTGENSPLHF. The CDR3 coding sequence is TGTGCCAGCAGTTACTCCCGGACAGGGGAGAATTCACCCCTCCACTTT.

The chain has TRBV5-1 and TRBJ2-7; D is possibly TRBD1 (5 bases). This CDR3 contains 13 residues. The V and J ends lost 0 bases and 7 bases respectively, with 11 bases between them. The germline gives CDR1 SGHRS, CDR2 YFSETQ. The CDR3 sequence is CASSLEGLGEQYF. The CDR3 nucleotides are TGCGCCAGCAGCTTGGAGGGGTTGGGGGAGCAGTACTTC.

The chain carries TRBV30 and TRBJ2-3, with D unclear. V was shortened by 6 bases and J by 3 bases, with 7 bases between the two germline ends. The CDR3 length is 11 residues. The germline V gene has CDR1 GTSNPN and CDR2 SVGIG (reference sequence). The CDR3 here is CACSRTDTQYF. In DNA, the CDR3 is TGTGCCTGTTCTAGGACAGATACGCAGTATTTT.

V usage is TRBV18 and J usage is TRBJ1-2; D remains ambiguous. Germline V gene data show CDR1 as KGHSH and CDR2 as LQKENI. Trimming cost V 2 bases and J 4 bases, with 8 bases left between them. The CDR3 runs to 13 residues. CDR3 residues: CASSPGGIYGYTF. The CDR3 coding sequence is TGTGCCAGCTCACCAGGAGGAATCTATGGCTACACCTTC.

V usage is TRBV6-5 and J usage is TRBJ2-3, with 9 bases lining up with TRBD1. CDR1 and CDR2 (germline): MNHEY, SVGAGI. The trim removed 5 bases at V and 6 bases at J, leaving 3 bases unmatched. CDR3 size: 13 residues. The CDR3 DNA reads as TGTGCCAGCAGTGTGGACAGGGGTGATACGCAGTATTTT. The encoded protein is CASSVDRGDTQYF.

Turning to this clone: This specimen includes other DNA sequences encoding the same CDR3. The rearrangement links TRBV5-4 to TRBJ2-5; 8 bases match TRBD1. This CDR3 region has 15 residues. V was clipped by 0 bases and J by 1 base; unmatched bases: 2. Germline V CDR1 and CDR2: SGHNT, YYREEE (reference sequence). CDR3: CASSLGDRSQETQYF. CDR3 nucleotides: TGTGCCAGCAGCTTGGGGGACAGGTCCCAAGAGACCCAGTACTTC. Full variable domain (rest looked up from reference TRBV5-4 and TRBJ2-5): ETGVTQSPTHLIKTRGQQVTLRCSSQSGHNTVSWYQQALGQGPQFIFQYYREEENGRGNFPPRFSGLQFPNYSSELNVNALELDDSALYLCASSLGDRSQETQYFGPGTRLLVL.

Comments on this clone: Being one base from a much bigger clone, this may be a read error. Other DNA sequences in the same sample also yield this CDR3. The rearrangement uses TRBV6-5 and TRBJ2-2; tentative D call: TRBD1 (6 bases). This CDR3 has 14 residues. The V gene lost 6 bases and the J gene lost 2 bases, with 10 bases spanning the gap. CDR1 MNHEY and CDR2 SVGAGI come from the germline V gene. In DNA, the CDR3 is TGTGCCAGCAGCCGGGACACAAACACCGGGGAGCTGTTTTTT. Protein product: CASSRDTNTGELFF.

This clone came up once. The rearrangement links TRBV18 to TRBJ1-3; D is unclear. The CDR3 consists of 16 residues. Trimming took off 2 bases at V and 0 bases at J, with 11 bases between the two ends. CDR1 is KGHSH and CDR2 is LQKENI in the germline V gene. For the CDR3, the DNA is TGTGCCAGCTCACCAGGTCTTACGAGCTCTGGAAACACCATATATTTT. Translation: CASSPGLTSSGNTIYF.

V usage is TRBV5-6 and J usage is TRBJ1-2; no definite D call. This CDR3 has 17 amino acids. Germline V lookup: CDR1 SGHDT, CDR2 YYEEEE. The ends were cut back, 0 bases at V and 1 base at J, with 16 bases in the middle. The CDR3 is CASSLVSGGEFNYGYTF. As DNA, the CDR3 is TGTGCCAGCAGCTTGGTATCAGGTGGGGAGTTTAACTATGGCTACACCTTC.

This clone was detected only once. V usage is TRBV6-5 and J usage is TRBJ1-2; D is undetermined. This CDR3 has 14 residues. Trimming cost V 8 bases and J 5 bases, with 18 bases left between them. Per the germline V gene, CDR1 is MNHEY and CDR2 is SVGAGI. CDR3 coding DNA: TGTGCCAGCGGGCAGTCCGGGAGAAGTTATGGCTACACCTTC. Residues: CASGQSGRSYGYTF.

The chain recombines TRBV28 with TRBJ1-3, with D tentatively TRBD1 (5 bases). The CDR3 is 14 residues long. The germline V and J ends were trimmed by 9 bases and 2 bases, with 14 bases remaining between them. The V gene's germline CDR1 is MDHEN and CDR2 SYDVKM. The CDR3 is CASVPGTAGNTIYF. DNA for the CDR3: TGTGCCAGTGTACCGGGGACGGCTGGAAACACCATATATTTT.

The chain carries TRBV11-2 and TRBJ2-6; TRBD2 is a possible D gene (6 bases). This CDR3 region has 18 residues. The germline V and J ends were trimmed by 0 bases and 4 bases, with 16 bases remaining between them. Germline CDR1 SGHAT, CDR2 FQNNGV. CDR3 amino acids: CASSLDSPVAGGANVLTF. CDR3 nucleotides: TGTGCCAGCAGCTTAGATTCCCCCGTGGCGGGAGGGGCCAACGTCCTGACTTTC.

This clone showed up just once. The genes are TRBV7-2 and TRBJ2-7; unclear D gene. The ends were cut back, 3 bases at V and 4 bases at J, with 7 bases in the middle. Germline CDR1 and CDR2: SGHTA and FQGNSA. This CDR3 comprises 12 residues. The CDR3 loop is CASSFQRYEQYF. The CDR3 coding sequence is TGTGCCAGCAGCTTCCAGAGGTACGAGCAGTACTTC.

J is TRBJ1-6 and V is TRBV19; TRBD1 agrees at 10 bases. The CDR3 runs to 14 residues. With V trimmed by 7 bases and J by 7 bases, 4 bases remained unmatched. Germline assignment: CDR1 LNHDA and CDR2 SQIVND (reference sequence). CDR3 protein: CASTPGQGNSPLHF. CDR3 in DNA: TGTGCCAGTACTCCGGGACAGGGGAATTCACCCCTCCACTTT.

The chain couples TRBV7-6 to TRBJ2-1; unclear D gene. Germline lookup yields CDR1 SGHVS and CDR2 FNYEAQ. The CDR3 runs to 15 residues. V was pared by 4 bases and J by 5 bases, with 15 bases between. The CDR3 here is CASSSPYSGHNEQFF. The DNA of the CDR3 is TGTGCCAGCAGCTCCCCCTACAGTGGCCACAATGAGCAGTTCTTC. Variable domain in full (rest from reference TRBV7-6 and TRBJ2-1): GAGVSQSPRYKVTKRGQDVALRCDPISGHVSLYWYRQALGQGPEFLTYFNYEAQQDKSGLPNDRFSAERPEGSISTLTIQRTEQRDSAMYRCASSSPYSGHNEQFFGPGTRLTVL.

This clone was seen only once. CDR3: CASGQFNSPLHF. The CDR3 DNA follows: TGCGCCAGCGGACAGTTTAATTCACCCCTCCACTTT. The chain links TRBV10-2 to TRBJ1-6; maybe TRBD1 (6 bases). Trimming removed 8 bases from V and 6 bases from J, with 8 bases in between. This CDR3 has 12 amino acids. Germline V lookup: CDR1 WSHSY, CDR2 SAAADI.

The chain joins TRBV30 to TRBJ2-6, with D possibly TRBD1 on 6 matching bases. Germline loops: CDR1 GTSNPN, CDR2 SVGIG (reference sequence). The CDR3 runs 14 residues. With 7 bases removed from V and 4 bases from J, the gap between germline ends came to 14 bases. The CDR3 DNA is TGTGCCTCCCAGGGGAGCCCCGGGGCCAACGTCCTGACTTTC. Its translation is CASQGSPGANVLTF.

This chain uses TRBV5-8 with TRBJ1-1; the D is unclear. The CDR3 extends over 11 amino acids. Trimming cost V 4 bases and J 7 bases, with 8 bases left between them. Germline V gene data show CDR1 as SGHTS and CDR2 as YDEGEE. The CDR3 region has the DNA TGTGCCAGCAGCCGTGGATATGAAGCTTTCTTT. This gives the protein CASSRGYEAFF.